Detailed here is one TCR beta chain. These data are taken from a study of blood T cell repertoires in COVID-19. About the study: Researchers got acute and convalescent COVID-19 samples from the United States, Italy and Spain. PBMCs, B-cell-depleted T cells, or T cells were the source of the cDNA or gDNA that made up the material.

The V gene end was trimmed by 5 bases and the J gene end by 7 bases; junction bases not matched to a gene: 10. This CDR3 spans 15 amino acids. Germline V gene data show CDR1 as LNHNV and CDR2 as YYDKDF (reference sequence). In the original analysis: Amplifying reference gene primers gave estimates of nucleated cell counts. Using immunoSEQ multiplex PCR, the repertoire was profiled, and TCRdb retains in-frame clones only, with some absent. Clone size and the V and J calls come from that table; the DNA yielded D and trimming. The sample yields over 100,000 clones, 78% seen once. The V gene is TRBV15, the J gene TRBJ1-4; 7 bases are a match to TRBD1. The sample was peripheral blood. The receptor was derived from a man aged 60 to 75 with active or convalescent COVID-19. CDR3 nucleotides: TGTGCCACCAGCGCCCGCAGGGGGAGTGCTGAAAAACTGTTTTTT. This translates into CATSARRGSAEKLFF.